The 13 T cell receptor beta chains in this list originate from one sample, sequenced in a study of cytomegalovirus exposure and HLA in healthy donors. The PCR made use of 60 Vbeta and 13 Jbeta primers. Clones were sequenced by immunoSEQ multiplex PCR, and TCRdb holds only the in-frame ones, with some missing. Counted here are approximately 150,000 clones, approximately 80% occurring once; the ten biggest clones make up 4.3%. Source material: PBMCs. The origin of the receptors is a man aged 40-49 years in good health and CMV-seronegative.

The chain links TRBV7-9 to TRBJ1-2; tentative D call: TRBD1 (5 bases). V lost 1 base and J 2 bases, leaving 20 bases between the germline ends. The CDR3 loop spans 18 amino acids. Germline V gene sequence: CDR1 SEHNR, CDR2 FQNEAQ (reference sequence). CDR3 loop: CASSLGQAPGRGNYGYTF. In DNA, the CDR3 is TGTGCCAGCAGCTTAGGTCAGGCCCCCGGAAGGGGAAACTATGGCTACACCTTC.

The genes are TRBV6-5 and TRBJ2-7; TRBD2 matches at 10 bases. The length of the CDR3 is 15 residues. CDR1 MNHEY and CDR2 SVGAGI come from the germline V gene. V gave up 5 bases and J gave up 6 bases; unmatched junction bases: 10. The DNA for the CDR3 is TGTGCCAGCAGTCCTTTAGCGGGGGGAGCCGCCGAGCAGTACTTC. The encoded protein is CASSPLAGGAAEQYF.

This clone was detected a few times. The chain joins TRBV5-1 to TRBJ1-6, with TRBD1 matching 7 bases. The CDR3 spans 13 residues. Trimming removed 0 bases from V and 11 bases from J; junction bases left unmatched: 2. The V gene's germline CDR1 is SGHRS and CDR2 YFSETQ. CDR3 bases: TGCGCCAGCAGCTTGGGGACAGGTACACCCCTCCACTTT. Amino acid sequence: CASSLGTGTPLHF.

The CDR3 loop is CASEQVENQPQHF. As DNA, the CDR3 is TGTGCCAGCGAACAGGTGGAGAATCAGCCCCAGCATTTT. The genes are TRBV6-6 and TRBJ1-5, with D possibly TRBD1 on 5 matching bases. Per germline, CDR1 MNHNY and CDR2 SVGAGI (reference sequence). V gave up 8 bases and J gave up 4 bases, with 12 bases separating them. The CDR3 runs 13 residues.

The rearrangement uses TRBV10-2 and TRBJ1-5, with 9 positions matching TRBD1. CDR3 size: 16 residues. J gave up 9 bases and V 4 bases, and 13 bases lay outside the gene matches. The germline CDR1 and CDR2 sequences are WSHSY and SAAADI. As DNA, the CDR3 is TGCGCCAGCAGTGGTGGACAGGGGAAGACGGTGGGGCCCCAGCATTTT. Amino acid sequence: CASSGGQGKTVGPQHF.

This chain links TRBV2 with TRBJ2-7, with 10 bases fitting TRBD1. The CDR3 sequence is 15 residues long. J lost 5 bases, V lost 6 bases, and 10 bases had no gene match. CDR1 SNHLY and CDR2 FYNNEI come from the germline V gene. As DNA, the CDR3 is TGTGCCAGCAGCGCACCGGGACAGGGGACCCACGAGCAGTACTTC. Protein product: CASSAPGQGTHEQYF.

This chain uses TRBV7-6 with TRBJ2-1, with D possibly being TRBD2 (6 bases). The V and J ends lost 1 base and 0 bases respectively, with 13 bases between them. The germline CDR1 and CDR2 sequences are SGHVS and FNYEAQ. The CDR3 has 17 residues. CDR3 region: CASSLDSRGSSYNEQFF. The CDR3 DNA reads TGTGCCAGCAGCTTAGACTCGCGGGGAAGCTCCTACAATGAGCAGTTCTTC.

The V call is TRBV4-1, the J call TRBJ2-1; 12 nucleotides agree with TRBD2. Germline values: CDR1 MGHRA, CDR2 YSYEKL. CDR3 length: 16 residues. The trim removed 1 base at V and 8 bases at J, leaving 6 bases unmatched. DNA for the CDR3: TGCGCCAGCAGCCAAGTGATGGCTAGCGGGGGGGATGAGCAGTTCTTC. As protein: CASSQVMASGGDEQFF.

The chain employs TRBV30 and TRBJ2-7, with a possible D match to TRBD2 (6 bases). The CDR3 contains 12 residues. Germline-derived CDR1 and CDR2 are GTSNPN and SVGIG (reference sequence). Trimming cost V 3 bases and J 3 bases, with 9 bases left between them. The CDR3 DNA reads TGTGCCTGGAGCCCGGGACTCTACGAGCAGTACTTC. Translating it yields CAWSPGLYEQYF.

The chain is built from TRBV10-3 and TRBJ2-4, with 7 positions matching TRBD2. Germline V gives CDR1 ENHRY, CDR2 SYGVKD. The length of the CDR3 is 17 residues. V trimming: 4 bases; J trimming: 6 bases; junction bases outside the gene matches: 15. The DNA of the CDR3 is TGTGCCATCAGTGGGGAGGGATCGGGGGTGCGTAGAAACATTCAGTACTTC. Amino acids: CAISGEGSGVRRNIQYF.

This rearrangement joins TRBV6-5 to TRBJ2-7, with D possibly matching TRBD2 (7 bases). This CDR3 region has 15 residues. V was cut by 2 bases and J by 7 bases, with 18 bases left in between. Germline V lookup: CDR1 MNHEY, CDR2 SVGAGI. The CDR3 sequence is CASSYGGGSTREQYF. The CDR3 nucleotides read TGTGCCAGCAGTTACGGGGGGGGCAGCACGCGGGAGCAGTACTTC.

The gene calls are TRBV11-2 and TRBJ2-2; D possibly corresponds to TRBD1 (7 bases). CDR1 and CDR2 from the germline V gene are SGHAT and FQNNGV. This CDR3 has 15 residues. Deletions cut 3 bases from V and 7 bases from J, with 15 bases between. The CDR3 region is CASSFASGGFGELFF. The CDR3, as DNA: TGTGCCAGCAGCTTCGCCTCAGGGGGGTTCGGGGAGCTGTTTTTT.

The chain uses TRBV6-1 and TRBJ2-4; weak D call: TRBD1 (5 bases). Germline loops: CDR1 MNHNS, CDR2 SASEGT. This CDR3 has 13 residues. V was cut by 2 bases and J by 4 bases, with 6 bases left in between. The CDR3 loop is CASSERQKNIQYF. The CDR3 DNA follows: TGTGCCAGCAGTGAACGACAGAAAAACATTCAGTACTTC.